This is a list of T cell receptor beta chains from one sample in a study of OX40 agonist ivuxolimab in advanced cancers. Sequencing used immunoSEQ multiplex PCR; TCRdb keeps in-frame clones, though not all of them. The sample lists about 82,000 clones, about nine tenths occurring once. Sequences were derived from CD4+ or CD8+ T cells sorted from blood, sampled in a trial of the OX40 agonist ivuxolimab. Source of these receptors: an adult with an advanced solid tumor such as melanoma, head and neck, liver or kidney cancer. CDR3s include the opening cysteine and the closing phenylalanine or tryptophan. A D gene is named only where the DNA matches it firmly. Some rows have no size entry. The others give once, few or many, or a class for an expanded clone.

clone size	V gene	J gene	D gene	CDR3 DNA	CDR3 protein
NA	TRBV6-5	TRBJ1-1	TRBD1	TGTGCCAGCAGTTACCCCGGGACAGGGAACACTGAAGCTTTCTTT	CASSYPGTGNTEAFF
NA	TRBV6-6	TRBJ2-3	NA	TGTGCCAGCAGGCTAGACCCAGATACGCAGTATTTT	CASRLDPDTQYF
NA	TRBV13	TRBJ2-3	TRBD2	TGTGCCAGCAACCGCGCGGGGGGGCCTTCCACAGATACGCAGTATTTT	CASNRAGGPSTDTQYF
NA	TRBV6-5	TRBJ2-7	NA	TGTGCCAGCATCCCCTCCGAGGGCCACTTCTACGAGCAGTACTTC	CASIPSEGHFYEQYF
NA	TRBV5-6	TRBJ1-2	NA	TGTGCCAGCAGCTTGTTTATACCAACACCAGATTATGGCTACACCTTC	CASSLFIPTPDYGYTF
NA	TRBV9	TRBJ2-1	NA	TGTGCCAGCAGCGTCTGGGAGGAAAATGAGCAGTTCTTC	CASSVWEENEQFF
NA	TRBV6-5	TRBJ2-7	TRBD1	TGTGCCAGCAGATCTACCGGGACAGCCTACGAGCAGTACTTC	CASRSTGTAYEQYF
NA	TRBV6-5	TRBJ2-7	NA	TGTGCCAGCAGTTACCGGAACTCCTACGAGCAGTACTTC	CASSYRNSYEQYF
NA	TRBV23-1	TRBJ1-3	NA	TGCGCCAGCATTCTAATCGCGGGACACCTCTCTGGAAACACCATATATTTT	CASILIAGHLSGNTIYF
NA	TRBV19	TRBJ2-7	NA	TGTGCCAGTAGCCCTGGGACGGTATACGAGCAGTACTTC	CASSPGTVYEQYF
NA	TRBV11-2	TRBJ1-6	NA	TGTGCCAGCAGCTTCCACAGGGTCTATAATTCACCCCTCCACTTT	CASSFHRVYNSPLHF
NA	TRBV9	TRBJ2-5	NA	TGTGCCAGCAGCGTAGATGAGACCCAGTACTTC	CASSVDETQYF
NA	TRBV11-2	TRBJ2-7	NA	TGTGCCAGCAGCTTAGATCGGCAGGGGTACGAGCAGTACTTC	CASSLDRQGYEQYF
few	TRBV5-1	TRBJ1-1	NA	TGCGCCAGCAGCTCGGGCGCGGGGTGGGTGAACACTGAAGCTTTCTTT	CASSSGAGWVNTEAFF
NA	TRBV7-8	TRBJ2-1	NA	TGTGCCAGCAACGCTGTTTTGATAGGCTCCTACAATGAGCAGTTCTTC	CASNAVLIGSYNEQFF
NA	TRBV27	TRBJ2-1	TRBD2	TGTGCCAGCAGTTTGTTGACTAGCGGGACCTCCTACAATGAGCAGTTCTTC	CASSLLTSGTSYNEQFF
NA	TRBV11-3	TRBJ2-2	TRBD2	TGTGCCAGCAGCCCCAGGCGGGGGAATCCTCGTGCCGGGGAGCTGTTTTTT	CASSPRRGNPRAGELFF
NA	TRBV5-1	TRBJ2-5	TRBD1	TGCGCCAGCAGCTTGAAAGGGACAGGGTGGATGGAGACCCAGTACTTC	CASSLKGTGWMETQYF
NA	TRBV5-1	TRBJ2-5	TRBD1	TGCGCCAGCAGCCCGGGACAGGGGGCGTGGCGAGAGACCCAGTACTTC	CASSPGQGAWRETQYF
NA	TRBV28	TRBJ2-2	NA	TGTGCCAGCAGTTATGAGGGGACCGGGGAGCTGTTTTTT	CASSYEGTGELFF
NA	TRBV11-2	TRBJ2-1	NA	TGTGCCAGCAGCTCAATCGTGGACAGTACTAATGAGCAGTTCTTC	CASSSIVDSTNEQFF
once	TRBV29-1	TRBJ1-2	TRBD1	TGCAGCGTTGAGTTCGTGACAGGGACCGACTTAGGCTACACCTTC	CSVEFVTGTDLGYTF
NA	TRBV11-2	TRBJ2-5	TRBD1	TGTGCCAGCAGCTTAGCGGGACAGGGCCCAGAGACCCAGTACTTC	CASSLAGQGPETQYF
NA	TRBV11-2	TRBJ2-1	NA	TGTGCCAGCAGCTTAGGACAATACTCCTACAATGAGCAGTTCTTC	CASSLGQYSYNEQFF
NA	TRBV2	TRBJ2-3	TRBD2	TGTGCCAGCAGTGAATGGTCTAGCGGGGGGGCCGGTACGCAGTATTTT	CASSEWSSGGAGTQYF
NA	TRBV9	TRBJ2-3	NA	TGTGCCAGCAGCGTAGAAGGGGATACGCAGTATTTT	CASSVEGDTQYF
NA	TRBV20-1	TRBJ1-1	NA	TGCAGTGCTAGAAACAGCCAAGCTTTCTTT	CSARNSQAFF
NA	TRBV6-1	TRBJ1-5	NA	TGTGCCAGCAGTGAATGGGTTGGGGAAGGAGGTCAGCCCCAGCATTTT	CASSEWVGEGGQPQHF
NA	TRBV25-1	TRBJ1-5	NA	TGTGCCAGCAGTGAACCACAGGTCTACGGCAATCAGCCCCAGCATTTT	CASSEPQVYGNQPQHF
few	TRBV9	TRBJ2-3	NA	TGTGCCAGCAGCGTAGCTACAGATACGCAGTATTTT	CASSVATDTQYF
NA	TRBV7-9	TRBJ2-7	NA	TGTGCCAGCACCAAAAGCGACCCAGGTGTTGTCTTC	CASTKSDPGVVF
NA	TRBV27	TRBJ2-7	TRBD1	TGTGCCAGCAGCCCGGGACAGGGGCCCTACGAGCAGTACTTC	CASSPGQGPYEQYF
NA	TRBV7-6	TRBJ1-1	NA	TGTGCCAGCAGCCCCTCCCCCGTGGGCACTGAAGCTTTCTTT	CASSPSPVGTEAFF
NA	TRBV11-3	TRBJ2-7	NA	TGTGCCAGCAGCTTGACGTCGACCTACGAGCAGTACTTC	CASSLTSTYEQYF
NA	TRBV18	TRBJ2-2	NA	TGTGCCAGCTCACCCCTAGGGGCCGGGGAGCTGTTTTTT	CASSPLGAGELFF
NA	TRBV11-2	TRBJ2-7	TRBD1	TGTGCTACAAGGGGGCCCCACAACGAGCAGTACTTC	CATRGPHNEQYF
once	TRBV19	TRBJ1-4	NA	TGTGCCAGTAAGCGAGGACAAGGGAATAATGAAAAACTGTTTTTT	CASKRGQGNNEKLFF
NA	TRBV27	TRBJ2-3	TRBD2	TGTGCCAGCAGTTGGAGTAGCGGGGGGGCTTCTGATACGCAGTATTTT	CASSWSSGGASDTQYF
NA	TRBV2	TRBJ1-6	TRBD1	TGTGCCAGCAGCGACAGGGACAGGCAATCACCCCTCCACTTT	CASSDRDRQSPLHF
NA	TRBV19	TRBJ2-3	NA	TGTGCCAGTAGTATTGCCAGCACAGATACGCAGTATTTT	CASSIASTDTQYF
NA	TRBV9	TRBJ1-1	TRBD1	TGTGCCAGCAGCCCATGGGGTCGTCCAGGGGGGGGTTTCACTGAAGCTTTCTTT	CASSPWGRPGGGFTEAFF
NA	TRBV10-3	TRBJ2-2	TRBD1	TGTGCCATCATCAGCGACAGGGAGCCCACCGGGGAGCTGTTTTTT	CAIISDREPTGELFF
NA	TRBV2	TRBJ2-1	NA	TGTGCCAGCAGTGAAGTTATAGAGATCCCCCCATTTGAGCAGTTCTTC	CASSEVIEIPPFEQFF
NA	TRBV12-5	TRBJ1-1	TRBD1	TGTGCTAGTGGTTTGGGAGGGACAGGACCGCAAATGACTGAAGCTTTCTTT	CASGLGGTGPQMTEAFF
once	TRBV30	TRBJ2-7	NA	TGTGCCTGGAGTGCCGACAGGGGAGGGAGCGAGCAGTACTTC	CAWSADRGGSEQYF
NA	TRBV6-4	TRBJ1-1	TRBD1	TGTGCCAGCAGTGACCATAGGGGGCCGAACACTGAAGCTTTCTTT	CASSDHRGPNTEAFF